This T cell receptor beta chain was retrieved from a study of shared clonotypes between healthy human individuals. Trimming cost V 6 bases and J 0 bases, with 17 bases left between them. The CDR3 has 17 amino acids. CDR1 and CDR2 from the germline V gene are MDHEN and SYDVKM. Study-level results: A handful of donors showed sharing of around 5.3% of naive CD4 clonotypes. Rarefaction indicated that sorted-subset sequencing remained incomplete although depth was large. Collection of samples was limited to blood; tissue repertoires likely differ.

Generated by immunoSEQ multiplex PCR, the TCRdb table keeps only in-frame clones and is missing some. The sample yields around 340,000 clones, less than 75% seen once. In regard to this clone: Its antigen is not identified.

The sample taken for sequencing was memory CD4+ T cells sorted from blood. The subset here: CD45RA-negative fraction. The sequence derives from a man aged 30 to 45 in good health. The rearrangement uses TRBV28 and TRBJ1-4; no reliable D call. CDR3 nucleotide sequence: TGTGCCAGCAGCCCTCCCAGGACTCAACCAACTAATGAAAAACTGTTTTTT. Protein: CASSPPRTQPTNEKLFF.